The rows below give T cell receptor beta chains drawn from one sample of a study of CD4+ T cells in melanoma. Sequencing used immunoSEQ multiplex PCR; TCRdb keeps in-frame clones, though not all of them. The table records approximately 6,900 clones, about 65% of them present only once. Sample: cells from a culture (not recorded whether cultured in vitro). Receptors were obtained from a human donor with melanoma. Both conserved end residues are part of each CDR3. D genes are given only for firm matches. Clone size is shown for a subset of rows, as once, few, many or a class of expanded clone.

CDR3nt: TGTGCCAGCAGCCAAGCGGGACCTTCCTACGAGCAGTACTTC; CDR3aa: CASSQAGPSYEQYF; abundance: medium-sized; v_gene: TRBV14; j_gene: TRBJ2-7; d_gene: .
CDR3nt: TGCGCCAGCAGCTCCGGGACCCTCTCCTACGAGCAGTACTTC; CDR3aa: CASSSGTLSYEQYF; abundance: once; v_gene: TRBV5-1; j_gene: TRBJ2-7; d_gene: .
CDR3nt: TGTGCCAGCAGCGATAGACTAGCGGGGGGGCGGGACTCTAATGAGCAGTTCTTC; CDR3aa: CASSDRLAGGRDSNEQFF; abundance: medium-sized; v_gene: TRBV9; j_gene: TRBJ2-1; d_gene: TRBD2
CDR3nt: TGTGCCAGCAGCCAGAGACTACAGAGGAACACTGAAGCTTTCTTT; CDR3aa: CASSQRLQRNTEAFF; abundance: few; v_gene: TRBV4-2; j_gene: TRBJ1-1; d_gene: .
CDR3nt: TGCGCCAGCAGCCAACAGGGGGCGTTCTCAGATACGCAGTATTTT; CDR3aa: CASSQQGAFSDTQYF; abundance: few; v_gene: TRBV10-2; j_gene: TRBJ2-3; d_gene: TRBD1
CDR3nt: TGTGCCTCTGCGACAGGGTTCGAGCAGTACTTC; CDR3aa: CASATGFEQYF; abundance: .; v_gene: TRBV30; j_gene: TRBJ2-7; d_gene: TRBD1
CDR3nt: TGTGCCAGCAGCTTAGCGGTGGGGGAATTGGCTGAAGCTTTCTTT; CDR3aa: CASSLAVGELAEAFF; abundance: .; v_gene: TRBV7-2; j_gene: TRBJ1-1; d_gene: .
CDR3nt: TGTGCCAGTAGTAGGCCGCGACGGGGAAATGAGCAGTTCTTC; CDR3aa: CASSRPRRGNEQFF; abundance: medium-sized; v_gene: TRBV19; j_gene: TRBJ2-1; d_gene: .
CDR3nt: TGCGCCAGCAGCTTCCGACAGGGAAAGGACACTGAAGCTTTCTTT; CDR3aa: CASSFRQGKDTEAFF; abundance: .; v_gene: TRBV4-1; j_gene: TRBJ1-1; d_gene: TRBD1
CDR3nt: TGTGCCAGCAGTCAGTCGTTTGGTGGGGGCTACACCTTC; CDR3aa: CASSQSFGGGYTF; abundance: once; v_gene: TRBV25-1; j_gene: TRBJ1-2; d_gene: .
CDR3nt: TGTGCCAGCAGCTTACCAGCGTACAATGAGCAGTTCTTC; CDR3aa: CASSLPAYNEQFF; abundance: .; v_gene: TRBV7-8; j_gene: TRBJ2-1; d_gene: .
CDR3nt: TGTGCCTGGACTTCCGAGAGATACGAGCAGTACTTC; CDR3aa: CAWTSERYEQYF; abundance: .; v_gene: TRBV30; j_gene: TRBJ2-7; d_gene: .
CDR3nt: TGTGCCAGCAGCCCCTACAGGGGGAAAGCTTTCTTT; CDR3aa: CASSPYRGKAFF; abundance: .; v_gene: TRBV7-6; j_gene: TRBJ1-1; d_gene: TRBD1
CDR3nt: TGTGCCAGCAGTTTGGACAGCTCTAATGAAAAACTGTTTTTT; CDR3aa: CASSLDSSNEKLFF; abundance: medium-sized; v_gene: TRBV28; j_gene: TRBJ1-4; d_gene: .
CDR3nt: TGTGCCAGCAGCCCGGGGGGGGGCGTCAATTCACCCCTCCACTTT; CDR3aa: CASSPGGGVNSPLHF; abundance: .; v_gene: TRBV11-2; j_gene: TRBJ1-6; d_gene: .
CDR3nt: TGTGCCAGCAGCGACAGGTACCAGGGGTACAATGAGCAGTTCTTC; CDR3aa: CASSDRYQGYNEQFF; abundance: .; v_gene: TRBV25-1; j_gene: TRBJ2-1; d_gene: .
CDR3nt: TGTGCCAGCAGTGGACAGGGGGAGGCCTACGAGCAGTACTTC; CDR3aa: CASSGQGEAYEQYF; abundance: once; v_gene: TRBV27; j_gene: TRBJ2-7; d_gene: TRBD1
CDR3nt: TGCGCCAGCAGCCCGCCACATATGGGACAGGTAAACACTGAAGCTTTCTTT; CDR3aa: CASSPPHMGQVNTEAFF; abundance: medium-sized; v_gene: TRBV4-1; j_gene: TRBJ1-1; d_gene: TRBD1
CDR3nt: TGTGCCAGCAGCCAACGAGGGGGGGTCACAGATACGCAGTATTTT; CDR3aa: CASSQRGGVTDTQYF; abundance: .; v_gene: TRBV3-1/TRBV3-2; j_gene: TRBJ2-3; d_gene: .
CDR3nt: TGTGCCAGCAGCCAAGACGGGGGATATCAGCCCCAGCATTTT; CDR3aa: CASSQDGGYQPQHF; abundance: few; v_gene: TRBV4-2; j_gene: TRBJ1-5; d_gene: .
CDR3nt: TGTGCCAGCAGCGTAGGACTAGGGCCAGATACGCAGTATTTT; CDR3aa: CASSVGLGPDTQYF; abundance: .; v_gene: TRBV9; j_gene: TRBJ2-3; d_gene: .
CDR3nt: TGTGCCAGCAGCGTAGAGGCAGGGATTTCCTACGAGCAGTACTTC; CDR3aa: CASSVEAGISYEQYF; abundance: .; v_gene: TRBV6-2/TRBV6-3; j_gene: TRBJ2-7; d_gene: .
CDR3nt: TGTGCCAGCAGTTCAATTGGACAGTCGGGATTCAATGAGCAGTTCTTC; CDR3aa: CASSSIGQSGFNEQFF; abundance: .; v_gene: TRBV28; j_gene: TRBJ2-1; d_gene: .
CDR3nt: TGTGCCAGCAGCCAGACAGGGGTTGTCTATGGCTACACCTTC; CDR3aa: CASSQTGVVYGYTF; abundance: .; v_gene: TRBV7-9; j_gene: TRBJ1-2; d_gene: TRBD1
CDR3nt: TGCGCCAGCAGTGATGGAGCGGGTTTTGAAAAACTGTTTTTT; CDR3aa: CASSDGAGFEKLFF; abundance: medium-sized; v_gene: TRBV10-1; j_gene: TRBJ1-4; d_gene: .
CDR3nt: TGTGCCACCAGTGAACCGGGAGGACTGAGGCAGTTCTTC; CDR3aa: CATSEPGGLRQFF; abundance: .; v_gene: TRBV24-1; j_gene: TRBJ2-1; d_gene: TRBD2
CDR3nt: TGTGCCAGCAACACAGGGGGCGGTGGCTACACCTTC; CDR3aa: CASNTGGGGYTF; abundance: .; v_gene: TRBV7-9; j_gene: TRBJ1-2; d_gene: TRBD1
CDR3nt: TGTGCCAGCAGCTTGGGGGCCCAATGGGGTTGGAATGAGCAGTTCTTC; CDR3aa: CASSLGAQWGWNEQFF; abundance: medium-sized; v_gene: TRBV7-6; j_gene: TRBJ2-1; d_gene: .
CDR3nt: TGTGCCAGCAGTTACAGGACTAGCAACCTCCACGCAGAGACCCAGTACTTC; CDR3aa: CASSYRTSNLHAETQYF; abundance: .; v_gene: TRBV6-2/TRBV6-3; j_gene: TRBJ2-5; d_gene: TRBD2
CDR3nt: TGTGCCAGTAGTATAGGGGCTACAGGGGGCACTGAAGCTTTCTTT; CDR3aa: CASSIGATGGTEAFF; abundance: .; v_gene: TRBV19; j_gene: TRBJ1-1; d_gene: TRBD1
CDR3nt: TGTGCCAGCAGCCAACCGTTTGCCCCCTACAATGAGCAGTTCTTC; CDR3aa: CASSQPFAPYNEQFF; abundance: .; v_gene: TRBV14; j_gene: TRBJ2-1; d_gene: .
CDR3nt: TGTGCCAGCAGTGACGTTTCAGGGCGGCTAGGGCCCCTCTATGGCTACACCTTC; CDR3aa: CASSDVSGRLGPLYGYTF; abundance: .; v_gene: TRBV6-1; j_gene: TRBJ1-2; d_gene: .
CDR3nt: TGTGCCAGCAGCTTAAAACGTCAGTTGAACACTGAAGCTTTCTTT; CDR3aa: CASSLKRQLNTEAFF; abundance: .; v_gene: TRBV7-8; j_gene: TRBJ1-1; d_gene: .
CDR3nt: TGTGCCAGTAGTATAGCGGCTAGCGGGGGCGACGAGCAGTACTTC; CDR3aa: CASSIAASGGDEQYF; abundance: few; v_gene: TRBV19; j_gene: TRBJ2-7; d_gene: TRBD2
CDR3nt: TGTGCCAGCTCCCCGGACAGGGCTAGACAAGAGACCCAGTACTTC; CDR3aa: CASSPDRARQETQYF; abundance: .; v_gene: TRBV18; j_gene: TRBJ2-5; d_gene: TRBD1
CDR3nt: TGTGCCACCAGCAGGTCAAGGGGGGGCACTGAAGCTTTCTTT; CDR3aa: CATSRSRGGTEAFF; abundance: few; v_gene: TRBV15; j_gene: TRBJ1-1; d_gene: .
CDR3nt: TGTGCCAGCAGCTTAGATCGAGGTGAGCAGTTCTTC; CDR3aa: CASSLDRGEQFF; abundance: .; v_gene: TRBV11-2; j_gene: TRBJ2-1; d_gene: .
CDR3nt: TGTGCCAGCAGCTTAGCGGCGGGCGGGGGTCTTGGCTACACCTTC; CDR3aa: CASSLAAGGGLGYTF; abundance: .; v_gene: TRBV7-2; j_gene: TRBJ1-2; d_gene: .
CDR3nt: TGTGCCAGCAGCTTAGACGTTGGCCTCTCCTACGAGCAGTACTTC; CDR3aa: CASSLDVGLSYEQYF; abundance: .; v_gene: TRBV11-1; j_gene: TRBJ2-7; d_gene: .
CDR3nt: TGTGCCAGCAGCTTGGGACTTACTAGCACAGATACGCAGTATTTT; CDR3aa: CASSLGLTSTDTQYF; abundance: .; v_gene: TRBV7-3; j_gene: TRBJ2-3; d_gene: .
CDR3nt: TGTGCCAGTTCCTTGACAGGGGACGAGCAGTACTTC; CDR3aa: CASSLTGDEQYF; abundance: few; v_gene: TRBV19; j_gene: TRBJ2-7; d_gene: TRBD1
CDR3nt: TGTGCCAGTAGTATATGGGATGCTGCGAACTATGGCTACACCTTC; CDR3aa: CASSIWDAANYGYTF; abundance: once; v_gene: TRBV19; j_gene: TRBJ1-2; d_gene: .
CDR3nt: TGTGCCAGCTCACCTGATTCCACCGGGGAGCTGTTTTTT; CDR3aa: CASSPDSTGELFF; abundance: .; v_gene: TRBV18; j_gene: TRBJ2-2; d_gene: .
CDR3nt: TGTGCCAGCAGCCGGGGTAGCGGCGTCCTCACAGATACGCAGTATTTT; CDR3aa: CASSRGSGVLTDTQYF; abundance: .; v_gene: TRBV3-1/TRBV3-2; j_gene: TRBJ2-3; d_gene: .
CDR3nt: TGTGCCAGCGGACAGGCCGACTCTGGGGCCAACGTCCTGACTTTC; CDR3aa: CASGQADSGANVLTF; abundance: .; v_gene: TRBV9; j_gene: TRBJ2-6; d_gene: TRBD1
CDR3nt: TGTGCCAGCAGCTTTCCGGCAAGCAATGAGCAGTTCTTC; CDR3aa: CASSFPASNEQFF; abundance: .; v_gene: TRBV7-2; j_gene: TRBJ2-1; d_gene: .
CDR3nt: TGTGCCAGCAGCCTAGGCCGATCAGGGGAGGCGTACTTC; CDR3aa: CASSLGRSGEAYF; abundance: .; v_gene: TRBV3-1/TRBV3-2; j_gene: TRBJ2-7; d_gene: .
CDR3nt: TGCGCCAGCAGCTTGGATCGCAGGGCGAACACTGAAGCTTTCTTT; CDR3aa: CASSLDRRANTEAFF; abundance: .; v_gene: TRBV5-1; j_gene: TRBJ1-1; d_gene: .
CDR3nt: TGTGCCAGCAGTTCTCAGGCCGGGGAGAGCGGGCCCCAGCATTTT; CDR3aa: CASSSQAGESGPQHF; abundance: .; v_gene: TRBV6-2/TRBV6-3; j_gene: TRBJ1-5; d_gene: .